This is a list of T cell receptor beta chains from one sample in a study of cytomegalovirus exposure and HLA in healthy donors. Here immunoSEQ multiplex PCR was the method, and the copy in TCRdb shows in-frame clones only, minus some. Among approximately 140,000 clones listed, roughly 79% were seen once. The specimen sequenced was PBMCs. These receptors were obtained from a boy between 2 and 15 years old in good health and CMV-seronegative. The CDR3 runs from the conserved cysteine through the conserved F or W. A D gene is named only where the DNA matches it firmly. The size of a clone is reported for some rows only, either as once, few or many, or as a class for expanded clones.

DNA: TGTGCCAGCAGTGAATGGGCAGGGGTAGACACTGAAGCTTTCTTT; CDR3: CASSEWAGVDTEAFF; D: -; V: TRBV6-1; size: -; J: TRBJ1-1
DNA: TGTGCCAGCAGCTTAGTGGGAGGAAGGGTTCAGGAAAATTCACCCCTCCACTTT; CDR3: CASSLVGGRVQENSPLHF; D: -; V: TRBV7-2; size: -; J: TRBJ1-6
DNA: TGTGCCAGCAGTGAGGGGGGGGTTAATCAGCCCCAGCATTTT; CDR3: CASSEGGVNQPQHF; D: -; V: TRBV2; size: -; J: TRBJ1-5
DNA: TGTGCCAGCAGCCACTCGACAGGGAAAGCTTTCTTT; CDR3: CASSHSTGKAFF; D: TRBD1; V: TRBV7-9; size: -; J: TRBJ1-1
DNA: TGTGCCAGCTCCCTAAGGGACAGGGGGAATGGCTACACCTTC; CDR3: CASSLRDRGNGYTF; D: TRBD1; V: TRBV18; size: -; J: TRBJ1-2
DNA: TGTGCCAGCAGCTCAGGGACAGGGGATGGGGGCTACACCTTC; CDR3: CASSSGTGDGGYTF; D: TRBD1; V: TRBV7-9; size: once; J: TRBJ1-2
DNA: TGTGCCAGTAGTATAATCGGATTAGGGGGAGAAGCTTTCTTT; CDR3: CASSIIGLGGEAFF; D: -; V: TRBV19; size: once; J: TRBJ1-1
DNA: TGTGCCAGCAGCCCTCGGGGGGGCTACACTGAAGCTTTCTTT; CDR3: CASSPRGGYTEAFF; D: -; V: TRBV7-3; size: -; J: TRBJ1-1
DNA: TGTGCCAGCAGCTTATCCGCAGGGGCCGCCTATGGCTACACCTTC; CDR3: CASSLSAGAAYGYTF; D: -; V: TRBV7-3; size: -; J: TRBJ1-2
DNA: TGTGCCAGCAGCTTACAGGGGGCTAACTATGGCTACACCTTC; CDR3: CASSLQGANYGYTF; D: TRBD1; V: TRBV7-9; size: -; J: TRBJ1-2
DNA: TGCGCCAGCAGCTTAGCGACTAGCGGGAACACCGGGGAGCTGTTTTTT; CDR3: CASSLATSGNTGELFF; D: TRBD2; V: TRBV5-1; size: -; J: TRBJ2-2
DNA: TGCGCCAGCAGCCCGGGGGAGGGCTATAGCAATCAGCCCCAGCATTTT; CDR3: CASSPGEGYSNQPQHF; D: -; V: TRBV5-1; size: -; J: TRBJ1-5
DNA: TGTGCCAGTAGTATCAAATGGCCGTCTAACTATGGCTACACCTTC; CDR3: CASSIKWPSNYGYTF; D: -; V: TRBV19; size: few; J: TRBJ1-2
DNA: TGTGCCAGCAGCTCAGGGGCTGGCACTGAAGCTTTCTTT; CDR3: CASSSGAGTEAFF; D: -; V: TRBV13; size: few; J: TRBJ1-1
DNA: TGTGCCAGCAGTAGTTGGAGCACCGGGACTAGCGGGAGGGATGCAAGGGAGACCCAGTACTTC; CDR3: CASSSWSTGTSGRDARETQYF; D: TRBD2; V: TRBV27; size: once; J: TRBJ2-5
DNA: TGTGCCAGCACCTCAGGACAGGGCTACAATGAGCAGTTCTTC; CDR3: CASTSGQGYNEQFF; D: TRBD1; V: TRBV7-9; size: -; J: TRBJ2-1
DNA: TGTGCCAGTACCGATGGGGGGTCCACGGGCGATGAGCAGTTCTTC; CDR3: CASTDGGSTGDEQFF; D: -; V: TRBV19; size: -; J: TRBJ2-1
DNA: TGTGCCAGCAGCCAAGGGTCGTGGCAGGATAAGAATGAAAAACTGTTTTTT; CDR3: CASSQGSWQDKNEKLFF; D: -; V: TRBV4-2; size: -; J: TRBJ1-4
DNA: TGTGCCAGCAGTGCACTAGCGTCCGGGGGTGATACGCAGTATTTT; CDR3: CASSALASGGDTQYF; D: TRBD2; V: TRBV6-4; size: -; J: TRBJ2-3
DNA: TGTGCCACCAGCAGATCGGACACCCAGAACACTGAAGCTTTCTTT; CDR3: CATSRSDTQNTEAFF; D: -; V: TRBV15; size: -; J: TRBJ1-1
DNA: TGCGCCAGCAGCTGGGACAGGGGGTCTGAAGCTTTCTTT; CDR3: CASSWDRGSEAFF; D: TRBD1; V: TRBV5-1; size: -; J: TRBJ1-1
DNA: TGTGCCAGCAGTTATCAACAGGGGAGAGTCTATGGCTACACCTTC; CDR3: CASSYQQGRVYGYTF; D: TRBD1; V: TRBV6-5; size: -; J: TRBJ1-2
DNA: TGTGCCAGCAGTTTAGGAGGGGTGGGTGACTACACCTTC; CDR3: CASSLGGVGDYTF; D: -; V: TRBV28; size: -; J: TRBJ1-2
DNA: TGCGCCGGCCGCGCAGGCTCGACAGTGGAGTACTACGAGCAGTACTTC; CDR3: CAGRAGSTVEYYEQYF; D: -; V: TRBV23-1; size: -; J: TRBJ2-7
DNA: TGTGCCAGTAGTATATTCTATCAGGGGAGCTCCTACAATGAGCAGTTCTTC; CDR3: CASSIFYQGSSYNEQFF; D: -; V: TRBV19; size: -; J: TRBJ2-1
DNA: TGTGCCTGGAGGGTAGCAGATACGCAGTATTTT; CDR3: CAWRVADTQYF; D: -; V: TRBV30; size: -; J: TRBJ2-3
DNA: TGCGCCAGCAGCCCCGGAGCTCGGACTGAAGCTTTCTTT; CDR3: CASSPGARTEAFF; D: -; V: TRBV10-1; size: -; J: TRBJ1-1
DNA: TGCGCCAGCAGCCCCGGGGACTACCAAGAGACCCAGTACTTC; CDR3: CASSPGDYQETQYF; D: -; V: TRBV5-1; size: once; J: TRBJ2-5
DNA: TGCGCCAGCAGCTTGGCTCCGGGACAACACTACGAGCAGTACTTC; CDR3: CASSLAPGQHYEQYF; D: -; V: TRBV5-1; size: once; J: TRBJ2-7
DNA: TGTGCCAGCAGCCCGGGAGACCGTGACAGGGCTCATGGCTACACCTTC; CDR3: CASSPGDRDRAHGYTF; D: TRBD1; V: TRBV4-2; size: -; J: TRBJ1-2
DNA: TGTGCCAGCAGCTCTGGACAGACCTCAACTAATGAAAAACTGTTTTTT; CDR3: CASSSGQTSTNEKLFF; D: -; V: TRBV7-8; size: few; J: TRBJ1-4
DNA: TGTGCCAGCAGCCAAGATCCGACTCAGTCCGGGGAGCTGTTTTTT; CDR3: CASSQDPTQSGELFF; D: -; V: TRBV14; size: -; J: TRBJ2-2
DNA: TGTGCCAGCTCACCACCCGAGAAAAGCTATGGCTACACCTTC; CDR3: CASSPPEKSYGYTF; D: -; V: TRBV18; size: -; J: TRBJ1-2
DNA: TGTGCCAGCAGCCGACCAGGCGATACTCTCGAGCAGTACTTC; CDR3: CASSRPGDTLEQYF; D: -; V: TRBV27; size: -; J: TRBJ2-7
DNA: TGCAGCGCGTTGATCTCACAGGGGGGCAGTCAGCCCCAGCATTTT; CDR3: CSALISQGGSQPQHF; D: TRBD1; V: TRBV29-1; size: -; J: TRBJ1-5
DNA: TGTGCCAGCAGGGGGCAGTTGAACACTGAAGCTTTCTTT; CDR3: CASRGQLNTEAFF; D: -; V: TRBV7-9; size: once; J: TRBJ1-1
DNA: TGTGCCAGCTCACTTAACTCGGACAGGGGAGGATCCGGGGAGCTGTTTTTT; CDR3: CASSLNSDRGGSGELFF; D: TRBD1; V: TRBV18; size: few; J: TRBJ2-2
DNA: TGTGCCAGTAGTGGACAAGGACAGGGGAGCTACGAGCAGTACTTC; CDR3: CASSGQGQGSYEQYF; D: TRBD1; V: TRBV19; size: -; J: TRBJ2-7
DNA: TGTGCCTGGAGAGGGGCGGGAGGACGTGAGACCCAGTACTTC; CDR3: CAWRGAGGRETQYF; D: TRBD2; V: TRBV30; size: -; J: TRBJ2-5
DNA: TGTGCCAGCAGCTTAGGAGACAGGGACGGCGGGGAGCTGTTTTTT; CDR3: CASSLGDRDGGELFF; D: TRBD1; V: TRBV7-3; size: -; J: TRBJ2-2
DNA: TGCGCCAGCAGTCAAATAGGGGCCGACTACGAGCAGTACTTC; CDR3: CASSQIGADYEQYF; D: -; V: TRBV23-1; size: -; J: TRBJ2-7
DNA: TGTGCCAGCAGCGTAGAGGCAGGGATCACCGGGGAGCTGTTTTTT; CDR3: CASSVEAGITGELFF; D: -; V: TRBV9; size: -; J: TRBJ2-2
DNA: TGTGCCACCAGCAGCGGTTGGATTGGGCAGGGGCAGCGTGGTTCCTATGGCTACACCTTC; CDR3: CATSSGWIGQGQRGSYGYTF; D: -; V: TRBV15; size: -; J: TRBJ1-2
DNA: TGCGCCAGCAGCTTGAACATCTACGAGCAGTACTTC; CDR3: CASSLNIYEQYF; D: -; V: TRBV5-1; size: -; J: TRBJ2-7
DNA: TGCGCCAGCAAGGGACTAGCGGAAGGGGCAGATACGCAGTATTTT; CDR3: CASKGLAEGADTQYF; D: TRBD2; V: TRBV4-1; size: -; J: TRBJ2-3
DNA: TGTGCCAGTAGTATAGCCCAGGGCCCCGAAGGAGCTTTCTTT; CDR3: CASSIAQGPEGAFF; D: -; V: TRBV19; size: -; J: TRBJ1-1